The 27 T cell receptor beta chains presented below share a single source sample, sequenced in a study of shared clonotypes between healthy human individuals. The repertoire was sequenced with immunoSEQ multiplex PCR; TCRdb's copy has only in-frame clones and lacks some. This table holds over 2 million clones, 85% to 95% found once. Material for sequencing was naive CD4+ T cells from PBMCs. Specified subset: CD45RA+ positively selected. These receptors originate from a man aged 18 to 35 in good health. Some clones in this sample may be carry-over from other donors' samples.

The chain carries TRBV11-1 and TRBJ2-7; 8 bases agree with TRBD2. CDR1 SGHAT and CDR2 FQDESV come from the germline V gene (reference sequence). This CDR3 contains 15 residues. Germline trimming cut 7 bases from V and 1 base from J; bases unmatched to any gene: 9. The CDR3 nucleotides are TGTGCCAGCACTCCAGGGAGACTAGCGTCCTACGAGCAGTACTTC. Encoded protein: CASTPGRLASYEQYF.

About this clone: Other DNA sequences within the sample encode an identical CDR3. The chain recombines TRBV5-1 with TRBJ1-2; tentatively, D is TRBD1 (5 bases). Per germline, CDR1 SGHRS and CDR2 YFSETQ. V lost 0 bases and J 0 bases, leaving 12 bases between the germline ends. The CDR3 is 16 amino acids. The CDR3 protein is CASSLGGTTSNYGYTF. The DNA for the CDR3 is TGCGCCAGCAGCTTGGGTGGGACCACATCTAACTATGGCTACACCTTC.

With respect to this clone: Other DNA sequences in the sample encode the same CDR3. The V and J genes are TRBV28 and TRBJ1-5; weak D call: TRBD1 (5 bases). Trimming took 3 bases from V and 6 from J, leaving 9 bases between them. The CDR3 contains 13 residues. Germline CDR1 MDHEN, CDR2 SYDVKM. The CDR3 DNA reads as TGTGCCAGCAGTTTGGTCGGGGGTCAGCCCCAGCATTTT. Encoded protein: CASSLVGGQPQHF.

This clone was observed a single time. The gene calls are TRBV2 and TRBJ2-2, with 7 positions matching TRBD2. The CDR3 contains 16 residues. CDR1 and CDR2 (germline): SNHLY, FYNNEI. V lost 9 bases, J lost 2 bases, and 12 bases stayed unmatched. The CDR3 loop reads CASNGASGFNTGELFF. The DNA of the CDR3 is TGTGCCAGTAACGGGGCTAGCGGATTTAACACCGGGGAGCTGTTTTTT.

Comments on this clone: The same CDR3 arises from other DNA sequences in this sample as well. This CDR3 reads CASSLGLAGGETQYF. DNA for the CDR3: TGTGCCAGCAGCTTGGGACTAGCGGGAGGAGAGACCCAGTACTTC. The chain couples TRBV11-3 to TRBJ2-5; TRBD2 matches at 15 bases. The V segment lost 3 bases and the J segment 4 bases; nucleotides outside the gene matches: 0. Germline V lookup: CDR1 SGHNT, CDR2 YENEEA. The CDR3 is 15 residues long. Variable domain in full (rest from reference TRBV11-3 and TRBJ2-5): EAGVVQSPRYKIIEKKQPVAFWCNPISGHNTLYWYLQNLGQGPELLIRYENEEAVDDSQLPKDRFSAERLKGVDSTLKIQPAELGDSAVYLCASSLGLAGGETQYFGPGTRLLVL.

The sample holds one count of this clone. V and J are TRBV14 and TRBJ2-7; D gene unclear. V shed 0 bases and J shed 5 bases, with 2 bases lying between them. Per germline, CDR1 SGHDN and CDR2 FVKESK. The CDR3 is 11 amino acids. The CDR3 sequence is CASSQDNEQYF. DNA for the CDR3: TGTGCCAGCAGCCAAGATAACGAGCAGTACTTC.

The chain recombines TRBV5-1 with TRBJ2-2; D tentatively fits TRBD1 or TRBD2 (5 bases each). V gave up 3 bases and J gave up 7 bases, with 19 bases separating them. CDR1 and CDR2 (germline): SGHRS, YFSETQ. This CDR3 has 16 residues. The CDR3 region has the DNA TGCGCCAGCAGCTCGGATCGGGACCGGCGAAGCGGGGAGCTGTTTTTT. Amino acid sequence: CASSSDRDRRSGELFF.

This sequence joins TRBV9 and TRBJ2-5, with TRBD1 matching over 7 bases. The germline V gene encodes CDR1 SGDLS and CDR2 YYNGEE. V gave up 4 bases and J gave up 4 bases; unmatched junction bases: 10. This CDR3 spans 15 amino acids. Written as DNA, the CDR3 is TGTGCCAGCAGCCCCCGAGAGGGGGCGGGAGAGACCCAGTACTTC. It codes for CASSPREGAGETQYF.

The rearrangement links TRBV25-1 to TRBJ2-2, with a tentative D call TRBD2 (6 bases). V gave up 2 bases and J gave up 1 base, with 14 bases separating them. Germline CDR1 and CDR2: MGHDK and SYGVNS. This CDR3 has 17 residues. CDR3 nucleotide sequence: TGTGCCAGCAGTGAACCGCGGGGTCACGGGAACACCGGGGAGCTGTTTTTT. Its translation: CASSEPRGHGNTGELFF.

The rearrangement links TRBV19 to TRBJ2-3; D gene uncertain. Germline-derived CDR1 and CDR2 are LNHDA and SQIVND (reference sequence). This CDR3 is 13 amino acids long. Trimming pared 5 bases from V and 1 base from J, leaving 7 bases between. The CDR3 bases are TGTGCCAGTAGTTTGCCGGGCACAGATACGCAGTATTTT. It codes for CASSLPGTDTQYF.

The V and J genes are TRBV7-9 and TRBJ2-5; 9 nucleotides match TRBD1. The V segment lost 5 bases and the J segment 3 bases; nucleotides outside the gene matches: 1. Germline V CDR1 and CDR2: SEHNR, FQNEAQ (reference sequence). This CDR3 contains 13 residues. The DNA for the CDR3 is TGTGCCAGCAGCGGGACAGGGAAAGAGACCCAGTACTTC. As protein: CASSGTGKETQYF.

J is TRBJ2-7 and V is TRBV7-2; D uncertain. Deletions cut 4 bases from V and 6 bases from J, with 13 bases between. Germline V gives CDR1 SGHTA, CDR2 FQGNSA. The CDR3 spans 13 residues. CDR3 DNA sequence: TGTGCCAGCAGCTCCAATTTTCTGAGCGAGCAGTACTTC. Its translation is CASSSNFLSEQYF.

The chain couples TRBV11-2 to TRBJ1-2; no reliable D call. The CDR3 loop spans 17 amino acids. Per germline, CDR1 SGHAT and CDR2 FQNNGV. V was trimmed by 0 bases and J by 0 bases, leaving 14 bases between them. The CDR3: CASSLERGKDTNYGYTF. The CDR3 DNA reads TGTGCCAGCAGCTTAGAAAGAGGGAAAGATACTAACTATGGCTACACCTTC.

As concerns this clone: Other DNA variants within this sample encode the same CDR3. This chain joins TRBV28 and TRBJ2-7; D is undetermined. Germline V lookup: CDR1 MDHEN, CDR2 SYDVKM. CDR3 size: 12 residues. The V end lost 3 bases, the J end lost 2 bases, and 5 bases lay between the germline ends. The CDR3 nucleotides read TGTGCCAGCAGTTTTAACGCCTACGAGCAGTACTTC. It codes for CASSFNAYEQYF.

V is TRBV7-6 and J is TRBJ2-2; D unclear. The V end lost 4 bases, the J end lost 3 bases, and 12 bases lay between the germline ends. The germline gives CDR1 SGHVS, CDR2 FNYEAQ. The CDR3 extends over 15 amino acids. The CDR3 reads CASSSVGRDTGELFF. The CDR3 DNA follows: TGTGCCAGCAGCTCGGTTGGCCGCGACACCGGGGAGCTGTTTTTT. The full variable domain, in which reference TRBV7-6 and TRBJ2-2 provide the parts outside the CDR3, is GAGVSQSPRYKVTKRGQDVALRCDPISGHVSLYWYRQALGQGPEFLTYFNYEAQQDKSGLPNDRFSAERPEGSISTLTIQRTEQRDSAMYRCASSSVGRDTGELFFGEGSRLTVL.

The V and J genes are TRBV5-1 and TRBJ2-1, with 8 bases identical to TRBD2. Germline loops: CDR1 SGHRS, CDR2 YFSETQ. CDR3 length: 14 amino acids. Trimming removed 0 bases from V and 8 bases from J; junction bases left unmatched: 4. The CDR3 coding sequence is TGCGCCAGCAGCTTGGGACTAGCGCCGGATGAGCAGTTCTTC. It is translated as CASSLGLAPDEQFF.

V and J are TRBV4-3 and TRBJ1-1, with D hard to call. The CDR3 length is 15 residues. In germline, CDR1 is LGHNA, CDR2 YSLEER. The germline V and J ends were trimmed by 4 bases and 0 bases, with 12 bases remaining between them. The CDR3 loop is CASSPKHTVNTEAFF. The CDR3 bases are TGCGCCAGCAGCCCCAAACACACTGTGAACACTGAAGCTTTCTTT.

J is TRBJ2-7 and V is TRBV28; D is possibly TRBD2 (6 bases). Germline V CDR1 and CDR2: MDHEN, SYDVKM. This CDR3 spans 16 amino acids. Trimming removed 4 bases from V and 6 bases from J, with 22 bases in between. The CDR3 region is CASSSPLMRGMVEQYF. CDR3 bases: TGTGCCAGCAGTTCACCGCTGATGCGGGGCATGGTCGAGCAGTACTTC.

This chain connects TRBV5-1 to TRBJ2-7; D may be TRBD2 (6 bases). Germline assignment: CDR1 SGHRS and CDR2 YFSETQ. This CDR3 comprises 15 residues. Trimming stripped 4 bases from V and 2 bases from J, with 16 bases between. CDR3 in DNA: TGCGCCAGCAGCCCCCTCGGTGGGGGGACCTACGAGCAGTACTTC. It specifies CASSPLGGGTYEQYF.

The CDR3 sequence: CASSHPYRDSSYEQYF. The CDR3 DNA sequence: TGTGCCAGCAGCCACCCATACCGGGACAGCTCCTACGAGCAGTACTTC. The V and J genes are TRBV7-8 and TRBJ2-7; 7 bases line up with TRBD1. This CDR3 comprises 16 residues. The germline V gene has CDR1 SGHVS and CDR2 FQNEAQ. J gave up 0 bases and V 5 bases, and 10 bases lay outside the gene matches.

This clone has more than one count but fewer than ten. The chain employs TRBV27 and TRBJ1-1; 7 bases match TRBD1. V was pared by 1 base and J by 3 bases, with 2 bases of the junction left unmatched. Germline lookup yields CDR1 MNHEY and CDR2 SMNVEV (reference sequence). The CDR3 contains 14 residues. The CDR3 sequence: CASSLLQGDTEAFF. Written as DNA, the CDR3 is TGTGCCAGCAGTTTATTGCAGGGGGACACTGAAGCTTTCTTT.

The CDR3 reads CASSVPYILGNQPQHF. The CDR3 coding sequence is TGTGCCAGTAGTGTTCCTTACATCCTGGGCAATCAGCCCCAGCATTTT. The V gene is TRBV19, the J gene TRBJ1-5; D not resolved. Germline V gene sequence: CDR1 LNHDA, CDR2 SQIVND (reference sequence). The V and J ends lost 5 bases and 2 bases respectively, with 16 bases between them. The CDR3 spans 16 residues.

This chain's CDR3 is CASSPDPENQPQHF. The CDR3 DNA sequence: TGCGCCAGCAGTCCTGACCCGGAAAATCAGCCCCAGCATTTT. V and J are TRBV5-1 and TRBJ1-5, with D hard to call. CDR1 and CDR2 from the germline V gene are SGHRS and YFSETQ. There are 14 residues in the CDR3. The ends were cut back, 5 bases at V and 4 bases at J, with 13 bases in the middle. The variable domain in full, completed from reference TRBV5-1 and TRBJ1-5, reads KAGVTQTPRYLIKTRGQQVTLSCSPISGHRSVSWYQQTPGQGLQFLFEYFSETQRNKGNFPGRFSGRQFSNSRSEMNVSTLELGDSALYLCASSPDPENQPQHFGDGTRLSIL.

V gene TRBV29-1 combines with J gene TRBJ1-2; possible D gene TRBD1, 6 bases. From germline, CDR1 is SQVTM and CDR2 ANQGSEA. This CDR3 has 11 amino acids. Trimming removed 6 bases at V and 6 bases at J, with 11 bases between. In DNA form, the CDR3 reads TGCAGCGTAGGGGGTTGGGATGGCTACACCTTC. Amino acids: CSVGGWDGYTF.

This clone was observed a single time. V and J are TRBV10-3 and TRBJ2-7; D not resolved. Per germline, CDR1 ENHRY and CDR2 SYGVKD. The V end lost 4 bases, the J end lost 5 bases, and 9 bases lay between the germline ends. The CDR3 is 12 amino acids. Written as DNA, the CDR3 is TGTGCCATCAGTGCAACGGCAGACGAGCAGTACTTC. This encodes CAISATADEQYF.

The chain joins TRBV11-2 to TRBJ2-5; D remains unclear. CDR3 size: 13 residues. The ends were cut back, 5 bases at V and 5 bases at J, with 12 bases in the middle. The germline CDR1 and CDR2 sequences are SGHAT and FQNNGV. CDR3 sequence reads: CASSLQIRETQYF. The CDR3 DNA sequence: TGTGCCAGCAGCCTGCAGATAAGGGAGACCCAGTACTTC.

The chain combines TRBV28 with TRBJ2-3; TRBD2 aligns across 7 bases. The germline CDR1 and CDR2 sequences are MDHEN and SYDVKM. V was clipped by 8 bases and J by 1 base; unmatched bases: 6. The length of the CDR3 is 14 residues. Here the CDR3 reads CASLAGVGTDTQYF. The CDR3 nucleotides are TGTGCCAGCCTCGCGGGAGTGGGCACAGATACGCAGTATTTT. Full variable domain (outside the CDR3, taken from reference TRBV28 and TRBJ2-3): DVKVTQSSRYLVKRTGEKVFLECVQDMDHENMFWYRQDPGLGLRLIYFSYDVKMKEKGDIPEGYSVSREKKERFSLILESASTNQTSMYLCASLAGVGTDTQYFGPGTRLTVL.